Following are 17 T cell receptor beta chains from one sample sequenced in a study of T-cell memory formation after mild COVID-19. TCRdb re-called the 5' RACE reads through MiXCR, storing one row per CDR3 protein. The table shows about 150,000 distinct CDR3 sequences, with roughly 15% occurring only once. Material for sequencing was PBMCs or a T cell subset sorted from them (not recorded which). The receptors were gathered from an adult woman who had mild COVID-19 (a few samples of this study predate the infection). Cell type and time point are not known.

This clonotype was counted many times. The rearrangement links TRBV4-3 to TRBJ2-2, with D uncertain. The CDR3 has 14 amino acids. The germline gives CDR1 LGHNA, CDR2 YSLEER. Trimming removed 5 bases from V and 6 bases from J, with 13 bases in between. The CDR3 region has the DNA TGCGCCAGCAGCTCGACCCCAAGGTCCGGGGAGCTGTTTTTT. The encoded protein is CASSSTPRSGELFF.

This chain connects TRBV9 to TRBJ2-3, with D unclear. Germline CDR1 SGDLS, CDR2 YYNGEE. The CDR3 has 15 residues. Trimming took off 4 bases at V and 0 bases at J, with 12 bases between the two ends. The CDR3 reads CASSPQVTSTDTQYF. The CDR3 DNA follows: TGTGCCAGCAGCCCCCAGGTGACTAGCACAGATACGCAGTATTTT.

This chain connects TRBV12-3 or TRBV12-4 to TRBJ2-1, with 8 positions matching TRBD2. The CDR3 extends over 14 amino acids. V shed 7 bases and J 6 bases; nucleotides not matched to a gene: 8. CDR3 nucleotides: TGTGCCAGCATCCAAGTAGCGGGGTCCAATGAGCAGTTCTTC. Encoded protein: CASIQVAGSNEQFF.

This clonotype has a count of ten or more. The chain links TRBV7-2 to TRBJ1-5; D may be TRBD1 (6 bases). The CDR3 runs 13 residues. The germline CDR1 and CDR2 sequences are SGHTA and FQGNSA. Trimming left V 5 bases short and J 7 bases short, with 12 bases between. In nucleotides, the CDR3 is TGTGCCAGCAGCCCAGGGGTCAGGCAGCCCCAGCATTTT. It specifies CASSPGVRQPQHF.

A few counts support this clonotype. The genes are TRBV20-1 and TRBJ2-5; a possible D gene is TRBD2 (5 bases). V was trimmed by 1 base and J by 2 bases, leaving 17 bases between them. In germline, CDR1 is DFQATT, CDR2 SNEGSKA (reference sequence). CDR3 size: 16 residues. CDR3 coding DNA: TGCAGTGCTAGAGCCGGCATACTAGGGCCACAAGAGACCCAGTACTTC. Encoded protein: CSARAGILGPQETQYF.

V and J are TRBV12-3 or TRBV12-4 and TRBJ2-7, with D unresolved. The length of the CDR3 is 12 residues. Trimming removed 6 bases from V and 4 bases from J, with 10 bases in between. Here the CDR3 reads CASSRPGYEQYF. Written as DNA, the CDR3 is TGTGCCAGCAGCAGACCTGGGTACGAGCAGTACTTC.

This clonotype was detected many times. The rearrangement joins TRBV4-3 to TRBJ2-7, with 8 bases matching TRBD2. The V and J ends lost 0 bases and 0 bases, in that order; junction bases with no gene match: 7. The CDR3 contains 17 residues. Germline V gene lookup returns CDR1 LGHNA and CDR2 YSLEER. The CDR3 reads CASSQDYGAGVSYEQYF. DNA for the CDR3: TGCGCCAGCAGCCAAGATTATGGAGCGGGAGTCTCCTACGAGCAGTACTTC.

The chain's CDR3 is CASAYLASGGNEQFF. For the CDR3, the DNA is TGTGCCAGCGCGTATTTAGCGTCGGGAGGCAATGAGCAGTTCTTC. This rearrangement joins TRBV11-1 to TRBJ2-1, with 7 nucleotides matching TRBD2. The V gene's germline CDR1 is SGHAT and CDR2 FQDESV (reference sequence). Germline trimming cut 8 bases from V and 6 bases from J; bases unmatched to any gene: 13. There are 15 residues in the CDR3.

This clonotype has a count of ten or more. This chain uses TRBV20-1 with TRBJ2-3, with D hard to call. Trimming pared 2 bases from V and 2 bases from J, leaving 8 bases between. The CDR3 runs 13 residues. Per the germline V gene, CDR1 is DFQATT and CDR2 is SNEGSKA (reference sequence). CDR3 nucleotide sequence: TGCAGTGCTAGAAATCAGGACACAGATACGCAGTATTTT. Residues: CSARNQDTDTQYF.

This clonotype was seen only a few times. V usage is TRBV11-3 and J usage is TRBJ2-2; 9 positions match TRBD2. The CDR3 length is 15 residues. V trimming: 7 bases; J trimming: 6 bases; junction bases outside the gene matches: 9. Per germline, CDR1 SGHNT and CDR2 YENEEA. DNA of the CDR3: TGTGCCAGCACCAAACGGACTAGCGTTCCCGGGGAGCTGTTTTTT. It yields the protein CASTKRTSVPGELFF. The full variable domain, its missing parts supplied by reference TRBV11-3 and TRBJ2-2, is EAGVVQSPRYKIIEKKQPVAFWCNPISGHNTLYWYLQNLGQGPELLIRYENEEAVDDSQLPKDRFSAERLKGVDSTLKIQPAELGDSAVYLCASTKRTSVPGELFFGEGSRLTVL.

This clonotype showed up many times. The J gene is TRBJ2-5, the V gene TRBV19, with D hard to call. The V gene lost 5 bases and the J gene lost 1 base, with 11 bases spanning the gap. Germline CDR1 is LNHDA and CDR2 is SQIVND (reference sequence). This CDR3 comprises 14 residues. The CDR3 DNA follows: TGTGCCAGTAGTCAACGGGTAGGCCAAGAGACCCAGTACTTC. Its translation is CASSQRVGQETQYF.

The chain joins TRBV20-1 to TRBJ1-5; D perhaps matches TRBD1 (5 bases). Germline CDR1 DFQATT, CDR2 SNEGSKA (reference sequence). The CDR3 spans 14 residues. Trimming pared 6 bases from V and 6 bases from J, leaving 18 bases between. CDR3 in amino acids: CSAGSLQGGQPQHF. The CDR3 DNA is TGCAGTGCAGGGTCATTGCAGGGTGGTCAGCCCCAGCATTTT.

The rearrangement joins TRBV7-2 to TRBJ2-2; 9 bases align to TRBD2. The V gene end was trimmed by 1 base and the J gene end by 6 bases; junction bases not matched to a gene: 12. Germline loops: CDR1 SGHTA, CDR2 FQGNSA. The CDR3 is 18 amino acids. The CDR3 loop is CASSLGNLAGSVSGELFF. In DNA, the CDR3 is TGTGCCAGCAGCTTAGGGAACCTAGCGGGGAGTGTGTCCGGGGAGCTGTTTTTT.

The V gene is TRBV7-6, the J gene TRBJ2-3; tentative D call: TRBD1 (6 bases). This CDR3 has 14 residues. Deletions cut 0 bases from V and 6 bases from J, with 10 bases between. Germline assignment: CDR1 SGHVS and CDR2 FNYEAQ. The CDR3 region has the DNA TGTGCCAGCAGCTTAGCGACAGGTCTGGATACGCAGTATTTT. Translated, it gives CASSLATGLDTQYF.

In its sample, this clonotype was seen a few times. The J gene is TRBJ2-2, the V gene TRBV6-2 or TRBV6-3, with D unresolved. The CDR3 spans 14 residues. Between the trimmed V and J ends, which lost 8 bases and 0 bases, there was a span of 10 bases. Germline assignment: CDR1 MNHEY and CDR2 SVGEGT. The CDR3 loop reads CASRPFANTGELFF. The CDR3 DNA follows: TGTGCCAGCCGCCCATTTGCGAACACCGGGGAGCTGTTTTTT.

CDR3 amino acids: CASSRSAAAYEQYF. CDR3 nucleotide sequence: TGTGCCAGCAGCCGTAGCGCGGCAGCCTACGAGCAGTACTTC. The chain combines TRBV7-2 with TRBJ2-7; D is possibly TRBD2 (5 bases). From germline, CDR1 is SGHTA and CDR2 FQGNSA. The CDR3 length is 14 residues. V was clipped by 5 bases and J by 2 bases, with 13 bases between them.

The table lists this clonotype with a few counts. The rearrangement joins TRBV5-1 to TRBJ1-1, with unresolved D. Per germline, CDR1 SGHRS and CDR2 YFSETQ. The CDR3 spans 14 residues. V shed 4 bases and J shed 7 bases, with 17 bases lying between them. This chain's CDR3 is CASSPVTGDSEAFF. In nucleotides, the CDR3 is TGCGCCAGCAGCCCCGTCACTGGGGATAGTGAAGCTTTCTTT.